This T cell receptor beta chain was found in a study of T cells in Graves' hyperthyroidism and ophthalmopathy. Study observations and caveats: The model made its ophthalmopathy prediction, and onset followed a median roughly six months later.

As for this clonotype: Antigen specificity is unknown.

Amplified TCR beta CDR3 regions came from RNA transcripts. TCR CDR3 regions were first amplified by RT-PCR with HTBI primers. TCRdb fed the multiplex PCR reads into MiXCR, producing one record per CDR3 protein. The sample holds more than 550,000 distinct CDR3 sequences, roughly 17% seen once. The authors deemed Graves' hyperthyroidism stable absent ophthalmopathy progression within 18 months. Among the patients, aged 18 to 65, hyperthyroidism was newly diagnosed and had lasted under 2 months. Uncontrolled infection, other autoimmune disease, pregnancy and lactation each barred patients from inclusion. Per the germline V gene, CDR1 is SGHAT and CDR2 is FQNNGV. The CDR3 totals 13 residues. Losses at the gene ends were 1 base for V and 14 bases for J; bases not matched to a gene: 6.

The sample was blood. The TCR comes from a man over 45 with Graves' hyperthyroidism. The chain couples TRBV11-2 to TRBJ2-5; TRBD2 aligns across 11 bases. The CDR3 is CASSLVTSGKIYF. The CDR3 coding sequence is TGTGCCAGCAGCTTAGTGACTAGCGGGAAGATTTACTTC.